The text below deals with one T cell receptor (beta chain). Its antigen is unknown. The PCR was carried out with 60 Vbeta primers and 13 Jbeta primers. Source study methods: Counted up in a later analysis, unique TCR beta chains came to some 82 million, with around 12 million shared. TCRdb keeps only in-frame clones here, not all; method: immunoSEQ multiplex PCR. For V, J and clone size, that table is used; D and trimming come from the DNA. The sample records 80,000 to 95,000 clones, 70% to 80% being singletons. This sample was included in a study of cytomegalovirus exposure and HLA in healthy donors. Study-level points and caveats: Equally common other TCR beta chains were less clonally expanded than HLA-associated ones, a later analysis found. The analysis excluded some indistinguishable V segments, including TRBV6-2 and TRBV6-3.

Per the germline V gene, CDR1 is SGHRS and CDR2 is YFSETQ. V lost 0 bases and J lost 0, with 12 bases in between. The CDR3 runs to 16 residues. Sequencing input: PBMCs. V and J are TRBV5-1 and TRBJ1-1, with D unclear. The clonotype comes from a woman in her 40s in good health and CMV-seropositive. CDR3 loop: CASSLGASNLNTEAFF. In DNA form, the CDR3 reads TGCGCCAGCAGCTTGGGGGCCAGCAATCTGAACACTGAAGCTTTCTTT.